The next 3 T cell receptor beta chains were all read from a single sample in a study of T cells after posttransplantation cyclophosphamide. The assay was immunoSEQ multiplex PCR, and TCRdb's table has in-frame clones only and misses some. The profile covers approximately 31,000 clones, none occurring a single time. The material sequenced was PBMCs. All receptors come from a woman aged 30 to 39 in good health and a related stem cell transplant donor.

The table lists this clone with a few counts. V gene TRBV9 combines with J gene TRBJ1-3; maybe TRBD1 (5 bases). Trimming shortened V by 5 bases and J by 2 bases, and 11 bases separated the two germline ends. From germline, CDR1 is SGDLS and CDR2 YYNGEE. The CDR3 contains 14 residues. DNA of the CDR3: TGTGCCAGCAGTGACTCGGGGGCTGGAAACACCATATATTTT. This encodes CASSDSGAGNTIYF.

Only a few counts were recorded for this clone. The chain recombines TRBV6-5 with TRBJ2-7, with a weak D call TRBD2 (6 bases). This CDR3 comprises 14 residues. The germline V gene encodes CDR1 MNHEY and CDR2 SVGAGI. V was shortened by 4 bases and J by 0 bases, with 10 bases between the two germline ends. The CDR3 reads CASSSGGGSYEQYF. CDR3 nucleotide sequence: TGTGCCAGCAGTTCCGGGGGAGGCTCCTACGAGCAGTACTTC.

This clone appeared a few times. V and J are TRBV12-3 or TRBV12-4 and TRBJ2-2, with a possible D match to TRBD2 (6 bases). The germline V and J ends were trimmed by 7 bases and 1 base, with 10 bases remaining between them. This CDR3 has 14 residues. CDR3 region: CASKAGRNTGELFF. In DNA form, the CDR3 reads TGTGCCAGCAAGGCGGGGAGGAACACCGGGGAGCTGTTTTTT.